This is a list of T cell receptor beta chains from one sample in a study of blood T cell repertoires in COVID-19. Sequencing used immunoSEQ multiplex PCR; TCRdb keeps in-frame clones, though not all of them. The sample shows fewer than 200,000 clones, 80% to 90% of them seen only once. Sequenced input: PBMCs or T cells enriched from blood (not recorded which). These TCRs come from a woman aged 50 to 60 in a cohort exposed to, infected with or recovered from COVID-19 (not recorded which). Both conserved end residues are part of each CDR3. D genes are given only for firm matches. Rows give clone size only sometimes, using once, few, many, or a class for an expanded clone.

CASSPGRSNQPQHF	TGTGCCAGTAGCCCCGGTCGGAGCAATCAGCCCCAGCATTTT	-	TRBV19	TRBJ1-5	-
CAISQNPAGSAYEQYF	TGTGCCATCAGTCAGAATCCGGCGGGGTCGGCCTACGAGCAGTACTTC	-	TRBV10-3	TRBJ2-7	-
CASSWDRDSSPLHF	TGTGCCAGCAGCTGGGACAGGGACAGTTCACCCCTCCACTTT	TRBD1	TRBV5-4	TRBJ1-6	-
CASSPSGRRGLSTDTQYF	TGTGCCAGCAGCCCGTCTGGGCGGCGGGGCCTGAGCACAGATACGCAGTATTTT	-	TRBV3-1/TRBV3-2	TRBJ2-3	-
CASSPGLAGAYTDTQYF	TGTGCCAGCAGTCCGGGACTAGCGGGGGCCTACACAGATACGCAGTATTTT	TRBD2	TRBV28	TRBJ2-3	-
CASSIPRKGDRGYGYTF	TGTGCCAGTAGTATCCCCAGGAAGGGGGACAGGGGCTATGGCTACACCTTC	TRBD1	TRBV19	TRBJ1-2	-
CASSAAGGRAEQFF	TGTGCCAGCAGCGCCGCTGGGGGCCGTGCTGAGCAGTTCTTC	-	TRBV11-2	TRBJ2-1	-
CASSTGTYNEQFF	TGCGCCAGCAGCACCGGGACTTACAATGAGCAGTTCTTC	-	TRBV5-1	TRBJ2-1	-
CASTLSFGVGANVLTF	TGTGCCAGCACCCTTAGCTTTGGTGTGGGGGCCAACGTCCTGACTTTC	-	TRBV7-2	TRBJ2-6	-
CASSALTGTEAFF	TGTGCCAGCAGCGCCTTGACAGGCACTGAAGCTTTCTTT	-	TRBV7-9	TRBJ1-1	-
CAISDFAGTVAQFF	TGTGCCATCAGTGATTTTGCGGGTACTGTCGCGCAGTTCTTC	-	TRBV10-3	TRBJ2-1	-
CASSLSSGQGSGNTIYF	TGTGCCAGCAGCTTAAGTTCCGGACAGGGATCTGGAAACACCATATATTTT	TRBD1	TRBV7-2	TRBJ1-3	-
CASCGTIEKLFF	TGTGCCAGCTGCGGAACCATTGAAAAACTGTTTTTT	-	TRBV2	TRBJ1-4	-
CASSLTGDMNTEAFF	TGCGCCAGCAGCCTTACTGGGGACATGAACACTGAAGCTTTCTTT	-	TRBV5-1	TRBJ1-1	-
CASSPGGNSNQPQHF	TGTGCCAGCAGTCCGGGGGGGAATAGCAATCAGCCCCAGCATTTT	-	TRBV6-2/TRBV6-3	TRBJ1-5	-
CASSANRVSGNTIYF	TGTGCCAGCAGTGCAAACAGGGTTTCTGGAAACACCATATATTTT	-	TRBV2	TRBJ1-3	-
CASHPGGPGTEAFF	TGTGCCAGCCACCCAGGGGGGCCGGGCACTGAAGCTTTCTTT	TRBD1	TRBV10-3	TRBJ1-1	-
CASSPTGGGSPLHF	TGCGCCAGCAGCCCGACAGGGGGCGGATCACCCCTCCACTTT	TRBD1	TRBV5-1	TRBJ1-6	few
CATQGRETQYF	TGTGCCACCCAGGGGCGGGAGACCCAGTACTTC	-	TRBV28	TRBJ2-5	-
CASSRRGGSSHNEQFF	TGTGCCAGCAGCAGACGAGGCGGGAGTTCCCACAATGAGCAGTTCTTC	TRBD2	TRBV7-2	TRBJ2-1	-
CAISATDSGNQPQHF	TGTGCCATCAGTGCCACAGATTCTGGCAATCAGCCCCAGCATTTT	-	TRBV10-3	TRBJ1-5	-
CASSDYRGLDEKLFF	TGTGCCAGCAGCGACTACAGGGGGTTAGATGAAAAACTGTTTTTT	TRBD1	TRBV7-9	TRBJ1-4	-
CASSVESGSGNTIYF	TGTGCCAGCAGCGTAGAATCCGGCTCTGGAAACACCATATATTTT	-	TRBV9	TRBJ1-3	-
CASRNPPRRGEGDTQYF	TGTGCCAGCAGGAACCCCCCCCGCCGGGGGGAGGGAGATACGCAGTATTTT	TRBD2	TRBV28	TRBJ2-3	-
CATTNGGLEQPQHF	TGTGCCACCACAAACGGGGGTTTAGAACAGCCCCAGCATTTT	-	TRBV19	TRBJ1-5	-
CSVAPPGETQYF	TGCAGCGTTGCTCCACCCGGGGAGACCCAGTACTTC	-	TRBV29-1	TRBJ2-5	once
CASSFATGGGQPQHF	TGTGCCAGCAGTTTTGCAACGGGGGGCGGTCAGCCCCAGCATTTT	-	TRBV27	TRBJ1-5	-
CAISEMGSSYNSPLHF	TGTGCCATCAGTGAAATGGGCAGCTCCTATAATTCACCCCTCCACTTT	-	TRBV10-3	TRBJ1-6	once
CASSILGMNTEAFF	TGCGCCAGCAGCATACTAGGCATGAACACTGAAGCTTTCTTT	-	TRBV5-1	TRBJ1-1	-
CASSFPSQGLNYGYTF	TGTGCCAGCAGCTTCCCGTCCCAGGGACTAAACTATGGCTACACCTTC	-	TRBV5-8	TRBJ1-2	few
CASSPGTDYNEQFF	TGTGCCAGCAGCCCCGGGACAGACTACAATGAGCAGTTCTTC	TRBD1	TRBV5-4	TRBJ2-1	-
CASSLGGRQGRDEQFF	TGTGCCAGCAGCTTAGGGGGGAGACAGGGAAGGGATGAGCAGTTCTTC	TRBD1	TRBV7-2	TRBJ2-1	-
CASSLIAGEETQYF	TGTGCCAGCAGCTTAATAGCGGGGGAAGAGACCCAGTACTTC	TRBD2	TRBV7-9	TRBJ2-5	few
CASRQGGRGDTGELFF	TGTGCCAGCAGACAAGGGGGTCGGGGGGACACCGGGGAGCTGTTTTTT	-	TRBV28	TRBJ2-2	-
CASGLEQGLGNTIYF	TGCGCCAGCGGCTTAGAACAGGGGCTTGGAAACACCATATATTTT	TRBD1	TRBV5-1	TRBJ1-3	-
CASSLQNTGELFF	TGCGCCAGCAGCTTACAAAACACCGGGGAGCTGTTTTTT	-	TRBV5-1	TRBJ2-2	-
CASGSGNEQFF	TGTGCCAGCGGGTCGGGGAATGAGCAGTTCTTC	-	TRBV7-9	TRBJ2-1	-